This TCR beta chain derives from a study of blood T cell repertoires in COVID-19. V lost 4 bases and J lost 5; bases outside the gene matches: 8. Germline V lookup: CDR1 SGHTA, CDR2 FQGNSA. This CDR3 comprises 14 residues. In terms of age and location, participants ranged from about 18 to 89 years and lived in approximately 26 US areas. Sequencing used immunoSEQ multiplex PCR; TCRdb keeps in-frame clones, though not all of them. The table records under 300,000 clones, around 89% of them present only once. The sequence was obtained from a woman aged 18-35 years who had recovered from COVID-19. The chain recombines TRBV7-2 with TRBJ2-7; 7 positions agree with TRBD2. Source material: PBMCs or T cells enriched from blood (not recorded which). CDR3 in DNA: TGTGCCAGCAGCTGGACCTTGGGAGGGAACGAGCAGTACTTC. This translates into CASSWTLGGNEQYF.